This T cell receptor beta chain is from a study of T cells in Graves' hyperthyroidism and ophthalmopathy. The germline V gene has CDR1 SGHVS and CDR2 FNYEAQ. With 5 bases removed from V and 0 bases from J, the gap between germline ends came to 11 bases. The CDR3 consists of 16 residues. The PBMCs studied were ones that came from about 10 ml fresh peripheral blood. TCR beta CDR3 region amplification was performed from RNA transcripts. With the HTBI primer set, the TCR CDR3 went through a first round of RT-PCR. One entry per CDR3 protein, called by TCRdb with MiXCR from the multiplex PCR reads. Counted here are a few hundred thousand distinct CDR3 sequences, approximately 14% occurring once; the ten biggest clones make up roughly a fifth.

The receptor comes from a woman in her twenties or thirties with Graves' ophthalmopathy. The specimen was blood. The rearrangement uses TRBV7-6 and TRBJ1-6; D call uncertain. CDR3 region: CASSATLSSYNSPLHF. In DNA form, the CDR3 reads TGTGCCAGCAGCGCCACCCTCAGCTCCTATAATTCACCCCTCCACTTT. Variable domain in full (rest from reference TRBV7-6 and TRBJ1-6): GAGVSQSPRYKVTKRGQDVALRCDPISGHVSLYWYRQALGQGPEFLTYFNYEAQQDKSGLPNDRFSAERPEGSISTLTIQRTEQRDSAMYRCASSATLSSYNSPLHFGNGTRLTVT.